A single T cell receptor beta chain is shown here with its context. The CDR3 runs to 16 residues. V lost 7 bases, J lost 5 bases, and 11 bases stayed unmatched. Germline V gene data show CDR1 as MNHNY and CDR2 as SVGAGI (reference sequence). The data were obtained in a study of blood T cell repertoires in COVID-19. At the level of the study: The United States, Italy and Spain supplied acute and convalescent COVID-19 samples. T cells, B-cell-depleted T cells, or PBMCs provided the cDNA or gDNA that served as material.

In the original workflow: Reference gene primer amplification gave nucleated cell count estimates. Data came from immunoSEQ multiplex PCR; TCRdb stores just in-frame clones and leaves some out. For V, J and clone size, that table is used; D and trimming come from the DNA. The repertoire includes tens of thousands of clones, 75% to 95% of them detected once, and over 3% sits in the top ten. The gene calls are TRBV6-6 and TRBJ1-5, with TRBD1 matching 10 bases. This clonotype was sampled from a man aged 45-65 years with acute or convalescent COVID-19. Sequencing used peripheral blood. The CDR3 DNA sequence: TGTGCCAGCAATACCCGACAGGGGGCGAGTTATCAGCCCCAGCATTTT. Its protein product is CASNTRQGASYQPQHF.